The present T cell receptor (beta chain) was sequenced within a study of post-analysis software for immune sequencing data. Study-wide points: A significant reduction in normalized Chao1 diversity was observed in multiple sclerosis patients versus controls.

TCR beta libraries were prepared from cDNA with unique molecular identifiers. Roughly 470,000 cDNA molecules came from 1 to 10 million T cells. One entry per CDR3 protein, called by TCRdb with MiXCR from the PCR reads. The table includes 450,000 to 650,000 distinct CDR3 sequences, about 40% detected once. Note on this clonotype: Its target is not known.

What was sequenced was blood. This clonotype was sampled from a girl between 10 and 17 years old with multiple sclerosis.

The CDR3 DNA sequence: TGTGCCATCAGTGCTGACAGAGGTCGCTCCTACGAGCAGTACTTC. As protein: CAISADRGRSYEQYF. The rearrangement uses TRBV10-3 and TRBJ2-7, with D perhaps matching TRBD1 (5 bases). The CDR3 spans 15 residues. The V gene's germline CDR1 is ENHRY and CDR2 SYGVKD. Trimming cost V 4 bases and J 0 bases, with 13 bases left between them.